The rows below give T cell receptor beta chains drawn from one sample of a study of blood T cells in healthy people across ages. MiXCR, applied by TCRdb to the 5' RACE reads, yields one record per CDR3 protein. The data hold about 1.6 million distinct CDR3 sequences, with roughly 32% observed a single time. Sequenced input: blood. The receptors come from a woman between 25 and 40 years old in good health. CDR3s include the opening cysteine and the closing phenylalanine or tryptophan. Fields, in order: J gene, V gene, D gene, clone size, CDR3 DNA, CDR3 protein. D genes are given only for firm matches. Clone size is given for some rows only: seen once, a few or many times, or a class if the clone is expanded.

>TRBJ2-5|TRBV20-1|.|many
TGCAGTGCGAGGGGTGCGAGGAGAGAGACCCAGTACTTC
CSARGARRETQYF
>TRBJ2-7|TRBV20-1|TRBD2|.
TGCAGTGCTAGAGATGAGACTAGCGGGGCCTACGAGCAGTACTTC
CSARDETSGAYEQYF
>TRBJ2-1|TRBV7-2|TRBD2|.
TGTGCCAGCAGCTTAGTCCGCCTAGCGGGGGGCCAACCCCGAAATGAGCAGTTCTTC
CASSLVRLAGGQPRNEQFF
>TRBJ2-7|TRBV20-1|.|few
TGCAGTGCTAGGGCAGAAAACTCCTACGAGCAGTACTTC
CSARAENSYEQYF
>TRBJ2-1|TRBV5-1|TRBD2|few
TGCGCCAGCAGCTTGGGCGTGGGACTAGCGGGAGTTAGCTACAATGAGCAGTTCTTC
CASSLGVGLAGVSYNEQFF
>TRBJ2-5|TRBV20-1|.|few
TGCAGTGCTAGATGGGCGGTACAAGAGACCCAGTACTTC
CSARWAVQETQYF
>TRBJ1-2|TRBV4-1|.|.
TGTGCCAGCAGCCGAACAGGACAGAACTATGGCTACACCTTC
CASSRTGQNYGYTF
>TRBJ2-5|TRBV7-8|TRBD2|.
TGTGCCAGCAGCTCCAGACTAGCGGGGGCGGTAGAGACCCAGTACTTC
CASSSRLAGAVETQYF
>TRBJ2-7|TRBV12-3/TRBV12-4|TRBD1|few
TGTGCCAGCAGTTTTTTCCTCGGACAGGGGACACAGACCTACGAGCAGTACTTC
CASSFFLGQGTQTYEQYF
>TRBJ1-1|TRBV27|.|.
TGTGCCAGCAGTTTTTTCAGGGGTACGGGTGAAGCTTTCTTT
CASSFFRGTGEAFF
>TRBJ1-5|TRBV10-3|.|many
TGTGCCATCAGTTCCTCTGGCCCTGACAGCAATCAGCCCCAGCATTTT
CAISSSGPDSNQPQHF
>TRBJ2-1|TRBV6-5|.|.
TGTGCCAGCAGCAGCCCGGTGGGAATTGGTAAGGATGAGCAGTTCTTC
CASSSPVGIGKDEQFF
>TRBJ1-2|TRBV4-2|.|many
TGTGCCAGCAGCCATGACGGGGAGACTAACTATGGCTACACCTTC
CASSHDGETNYGYTF
>TRBJ2-1|TRBV5-1|.|few
TGCGCCAGCACGACCAGGTTTAGCTCCTACAATGAGCAGTTCTTC
CASTTRFSSYNEQFF
>TRBJ2-5|TRBV6-2/TRBV6-3|TRBD2|many
TGTGCCAGCAGGCAACTAGCGGGAGGGCCTCGGGAGACCCAGTACTTC
CASRQLAGGPRETQYF
>TRBJ1-1|TRBV5-1|TRBD1|once
TGCGCCAGCAGATCCGCTGGGACAGGGAATTTTAACACTGAAGCTTTCTTT
CASRSAGTGNFNTEAFF
>TRBJ2-5|TRBV4-1|TRBD2|once
TGCGCCAGCGGCCGATTAGGACTAGCACAAGAGACCCAGTACTTC
CASGRLGLAQETQYF
>TRBJ1-2|TRBV20-1|TRBD1|.
TGCAGTGCTAGAGACCTTGGACAGGGGATTTATGGCTACACCTTC
CSARDLGQGIYGYTF
>TRBJ2-3|TRBV5-1|TRBD2|many
TGCGCCAGCAGCTTCCTAGCGGGCACAGATACGCAGTATTTT
CASSFLAGTDTQYF
>TRBJ1-2|TRBV20-1|.|few
TGCAGTGCTAGAGAGCGGGGGTACGGCTATGGCTACACCTTC
CSARERGYGYGYTF
>TRBJ2-5|TRBV12-3/TRBV12-4|.|.
TGTGCCAGCAGTTTAGCTTCCGGGACCCAGTACTTC
CASSLASGTQYF
>TRBJ1-4|TRBV30|TRBD1|few
TGTGCCTGGACCCTGGGACAGGGGGCAACTAATGAAAAACTGTTTTTT
CAWTLGQGATNEKLFF
>TRBJ2-1|TRBV5-4|.|few
TGTGCCAGCAGTCAAATTCTTGGGGGGGGGCCTACTTTCGCCAATGAGCAGTTCTTC
CASSQILGGGPTFANEQFF
>TRBJ2-3|TRBV13|TRBD2|.
TGTGCCAGCACCTACAGACTAGCTATCCCAGATACGCAGTATTTT
CASTYRLAIPDTQYF
>TRBJ1-2|TRBV12-3/TRBV12-4|.|few
TGTGCCAGCAGCCAGAGTCGGACGGCTAACTATGGCTACACCTTC
CASSQSRTANYGYTF
>TRBJ1-2|TRBV9|TRBD1|.
TGTGCCAGCAGCGGGGGACAGGGGGATGGCTACACCTTC
CASSGGQGDGYTF
>TRBJ1-1|TRBV29-1|TRBD1|.
TGCAGCACCGGACAGGAGAGAATTCTTGGGAACACTGAAGCTTTCTTT
CSTGQERILGNTEAFF
>TRBJ2-7|TRBV4-1|TRBD2|.
TGCGCCAGCAGCCAATCGCCTTCGGGTAGAGGGGACGGCGGGGGCGAGCAGTACTTC
CASSQSPSGRGDGGGEQYF
>TRBJ1-4|TRBV12-3/TRBV12-4|.|.
TGTGCCAGCAGTACTTGGGACACCAGTGAAAAACTGTTTTTT
CASSTWDTSEKLFF
>TRBJ2-5|TRBV12-3/TRBV12-4|TRBD2|.
TGTGCCAGCAGTTTTCATCAGCGGGGCTCGGGGTGGGAGACCCAGTACTTC
CASSFHQRGSGWETQYF